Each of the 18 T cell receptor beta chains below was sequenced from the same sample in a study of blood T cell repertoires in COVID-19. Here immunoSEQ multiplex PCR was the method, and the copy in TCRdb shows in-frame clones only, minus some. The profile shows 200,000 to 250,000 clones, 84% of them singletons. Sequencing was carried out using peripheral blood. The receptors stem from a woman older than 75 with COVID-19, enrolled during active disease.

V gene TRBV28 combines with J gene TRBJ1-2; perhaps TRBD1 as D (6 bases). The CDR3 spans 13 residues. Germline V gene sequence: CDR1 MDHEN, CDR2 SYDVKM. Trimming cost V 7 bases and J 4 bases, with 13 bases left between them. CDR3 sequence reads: CASTITGFYGYTF. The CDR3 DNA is TGTGCCAGCACCATTACAGGGTTCTATGGCTACACCTTC.

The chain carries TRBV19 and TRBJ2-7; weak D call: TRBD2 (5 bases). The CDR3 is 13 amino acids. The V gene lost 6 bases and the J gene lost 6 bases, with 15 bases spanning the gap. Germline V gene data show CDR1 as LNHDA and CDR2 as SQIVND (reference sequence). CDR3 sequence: CASSTGNSGEQYF. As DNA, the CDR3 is TGTGCCAGTAGCACGGGGAATTCCGGCGAGCAGTACTTC.

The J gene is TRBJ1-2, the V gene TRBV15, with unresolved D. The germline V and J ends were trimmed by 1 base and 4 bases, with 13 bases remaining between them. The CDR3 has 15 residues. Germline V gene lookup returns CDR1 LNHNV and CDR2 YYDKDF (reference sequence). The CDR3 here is CATSRGQASVYGYTF. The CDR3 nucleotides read TGTGCCACCAGCAGAGGTCAGGCATCGGTCTATGGCTACACCTTC.

The CDR3 loop is CASSSQDTANYGYTF. CDR3 DNA: TGTGCCAGCAGTTCACAGGACACCGCTAACTATGGCTACACCTTC. This chain connects TRBV7-9 to TRBJ1-2; TRBD1 is a possible D gene (5 bases). CDR1 and CDR2 (germline): SEHNR, FQNEAQ (reference sequence). V lost 6 bases to trimming and J lost 0 bases, with 14 bases between them. The CDR3 loop spans 15 amino acids.

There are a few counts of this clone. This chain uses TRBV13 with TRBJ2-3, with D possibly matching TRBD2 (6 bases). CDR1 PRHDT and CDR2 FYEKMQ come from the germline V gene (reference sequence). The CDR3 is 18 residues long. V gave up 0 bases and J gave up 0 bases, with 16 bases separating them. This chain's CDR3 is CASSLGRSGGVSTDTQYF. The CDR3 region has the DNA TGTGCCAGCAGCTTAGGTCGGTCCGGCGGGGTTAGCACAGATACGCAGTATTTT.

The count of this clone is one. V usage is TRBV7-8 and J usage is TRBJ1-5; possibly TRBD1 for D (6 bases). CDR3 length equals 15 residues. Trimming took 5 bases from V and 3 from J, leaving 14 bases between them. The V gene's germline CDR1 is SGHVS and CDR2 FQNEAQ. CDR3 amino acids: CASSPGARPNQPQHF. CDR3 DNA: TGTGCCAGCAGCCCAGGGGCCAGACCCAATCAGCCCCAGCATTTT.

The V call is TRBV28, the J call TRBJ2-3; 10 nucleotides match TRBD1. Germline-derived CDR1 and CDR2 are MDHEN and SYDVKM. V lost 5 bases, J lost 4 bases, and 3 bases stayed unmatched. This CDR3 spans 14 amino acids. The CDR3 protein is CASSTGQGADTQYF. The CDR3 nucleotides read TGTGCCAGCAGTACAGGACAGGGGGCAGATACGCAGTATTTT.

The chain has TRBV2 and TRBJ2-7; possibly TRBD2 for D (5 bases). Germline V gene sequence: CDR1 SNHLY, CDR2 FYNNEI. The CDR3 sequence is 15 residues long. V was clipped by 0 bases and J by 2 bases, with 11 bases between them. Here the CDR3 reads CASSEAQAGPYEQYF. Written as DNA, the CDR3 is TGTGCCAGCAGTGAAGCGCAGGCGGGCCCCTACGAGCAGTACTTC.

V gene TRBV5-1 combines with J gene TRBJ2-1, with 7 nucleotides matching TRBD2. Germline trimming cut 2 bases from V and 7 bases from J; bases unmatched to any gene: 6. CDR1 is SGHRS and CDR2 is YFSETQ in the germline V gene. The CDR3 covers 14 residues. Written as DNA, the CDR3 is TGCGCCAGCAGCTTCCGGGGGAGGGAGAATGAGCAGTTCTTC. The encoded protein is CASSFRGRENEQFF.

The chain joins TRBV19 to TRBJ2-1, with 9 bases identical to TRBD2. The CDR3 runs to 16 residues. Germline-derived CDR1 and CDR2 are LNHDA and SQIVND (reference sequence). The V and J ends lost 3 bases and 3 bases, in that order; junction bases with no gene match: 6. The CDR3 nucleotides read TGTGCCAGTAGTATTGAGGGAGCGGGAGGCTACAATGAGCAGTTCTTC. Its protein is CASSIEGAGGYNEQFF.

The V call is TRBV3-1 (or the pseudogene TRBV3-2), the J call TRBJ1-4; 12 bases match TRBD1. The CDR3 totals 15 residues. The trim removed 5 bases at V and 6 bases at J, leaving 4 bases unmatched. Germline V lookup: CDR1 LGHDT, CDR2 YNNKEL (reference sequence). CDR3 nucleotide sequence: TGTGCCAGCAGCTGGTGGGACAGGGGGCATGAAAAACTGTTTTTT. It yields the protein CASSWWDRGHEKLFF.

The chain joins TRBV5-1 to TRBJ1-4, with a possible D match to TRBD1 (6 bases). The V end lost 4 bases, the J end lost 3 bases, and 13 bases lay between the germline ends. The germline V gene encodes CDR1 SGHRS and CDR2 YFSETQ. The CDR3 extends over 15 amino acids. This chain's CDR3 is CASSTGTASNEKLFF. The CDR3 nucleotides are TGCGCCAGCAGCACAGGGACGGCTTCTAATGAAAAACTGTTTTTT.

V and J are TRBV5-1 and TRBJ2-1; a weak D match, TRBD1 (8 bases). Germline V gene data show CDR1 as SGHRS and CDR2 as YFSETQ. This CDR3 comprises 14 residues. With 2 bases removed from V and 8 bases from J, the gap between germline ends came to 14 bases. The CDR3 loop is CASSLQGGRDEQFF. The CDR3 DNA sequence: TGCGCCAGCAGCTTACAGGGGGGGCGCGATGAGCAGTTCTTC.

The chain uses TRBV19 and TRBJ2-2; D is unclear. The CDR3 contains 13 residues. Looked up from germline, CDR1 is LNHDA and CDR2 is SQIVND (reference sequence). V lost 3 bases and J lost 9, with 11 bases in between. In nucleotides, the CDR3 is TGTGCCAGTAGTATGGGCCGCCTCCGGGAGCTGTTTTTT. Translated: CASSMGRLRELFF.

CDR3 nucleotides: TGTGCCAGCAATACCCGGTTGATTCGGGGGGAGTACTTC. Translating it yields CASNTRLIRGEYF. The chain employs TRBV28 and TRBJ2-7; 7 bases match TRBD2. V dropped 7 bases and J dropped 11; count of bases not matched to a gene: 14. This CDR3 contains 13 residues. The germline CDR1 and CDR2 sequences are MDHEN and SYDVKM.

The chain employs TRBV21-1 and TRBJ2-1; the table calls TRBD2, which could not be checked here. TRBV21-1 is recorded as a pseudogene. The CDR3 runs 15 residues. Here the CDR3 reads CASRRLAARGNEQFF. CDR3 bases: TGTGCCAGCAGGAGACTAGCAGCAAGGGGTAATGAGCAGTTCTTC.

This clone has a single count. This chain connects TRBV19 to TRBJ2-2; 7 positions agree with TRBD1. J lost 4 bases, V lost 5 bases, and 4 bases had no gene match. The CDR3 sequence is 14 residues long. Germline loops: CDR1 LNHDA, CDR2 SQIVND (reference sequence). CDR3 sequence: CASSLGQTTGELFF. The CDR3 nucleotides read TGTGCCAGTAGTTTGGGACAGACCACCGGGGAGCTGTTTTTT.

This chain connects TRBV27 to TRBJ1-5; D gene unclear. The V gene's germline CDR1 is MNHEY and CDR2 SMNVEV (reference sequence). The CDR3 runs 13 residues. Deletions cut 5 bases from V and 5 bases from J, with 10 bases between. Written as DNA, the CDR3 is TGTGCCAGCAGTATCTCTCCGGATCAGCCCCAGCATTTT. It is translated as CASSISPDQPQHF.